This T cell receptor beta chain was sequenced during a study of blood T cell repertoires in COVID-19. Study information: Material from acute and convalescent COVID-19 was sourced from the United States, Italy and Spain. PBMCs, B-cell-depleted T cells, or T cells provided the cDNA or gDNA that made up the material.

In the original workflow: Using reference gene primer amplification, nucleated cell counts were estimated. Only in-frame clones appear in the TCRdb table, and some are missing; sequencing was by immunoSEQ multiplex PCR. V and J calls and clone size are as listed in that table; D and trimming were resolved from the DNA. The data show around 260,000 clones, with around 89% seen just once and roughly 0.8% held by the top ten. This clone has just a few counts. Germline V gene sequence: CDR1 MDHEN, CDR2 SYDVKM. This CDR3 region has 13 residues. The junction had 2 bases not matched to a gene; V was cut back by 6 bases and J by 7 bases.

The receptor comes from a man aged 30 to 39 with acute or convalescent COVID-19. This chain joins TRBV28 and TRBJ2-2, with 10 nucleotides matching TRBD1. The sequencing input was peripheral blood. CDR3 DNA sequence: TGTGCCAGCAGAGGACAGGGGGTCGGGGAGCTGTTTTTT. Amino acid sequence: CASRGQGVGELFF.